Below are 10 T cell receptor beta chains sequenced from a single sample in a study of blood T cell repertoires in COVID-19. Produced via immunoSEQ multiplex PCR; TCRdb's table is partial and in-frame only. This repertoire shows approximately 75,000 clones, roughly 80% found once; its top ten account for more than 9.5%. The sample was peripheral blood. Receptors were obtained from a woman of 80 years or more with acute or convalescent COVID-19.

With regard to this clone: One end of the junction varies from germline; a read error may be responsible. CDR3 coding DNA: TGTGCTAGCAGCTCAGGCGCCCAGCGGACCGGGGAGCTGTTTTTT. Its protein product is CASSSGAQRTGELFF. This chain joins TRBV7-7 and TRBJ2-2; possible D gene TRBD2, 5 bases. The CDR3 has 15 residues. Looked up from germline, CDR1 is SSHAT and CDR2 is FNYEAQ (reference sequence).

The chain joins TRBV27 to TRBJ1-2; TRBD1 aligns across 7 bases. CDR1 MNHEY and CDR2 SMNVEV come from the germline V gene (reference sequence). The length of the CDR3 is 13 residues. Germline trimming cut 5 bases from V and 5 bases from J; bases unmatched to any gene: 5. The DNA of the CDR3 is TGTGCCAGCAGTCCTGGGACAGTGTATGGCTACACCTTC. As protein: CASSPGTVYGYTF.

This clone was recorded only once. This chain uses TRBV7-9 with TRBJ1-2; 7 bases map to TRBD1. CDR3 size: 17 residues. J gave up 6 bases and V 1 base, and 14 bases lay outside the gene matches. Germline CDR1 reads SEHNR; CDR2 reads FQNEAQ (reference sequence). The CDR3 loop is CASSLERSSGQLNGYTF. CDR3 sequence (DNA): TGTGCCAGCAGCTTAGAGCGCTCCTCGGGACAGCTCAATGGCTACACCTTC.

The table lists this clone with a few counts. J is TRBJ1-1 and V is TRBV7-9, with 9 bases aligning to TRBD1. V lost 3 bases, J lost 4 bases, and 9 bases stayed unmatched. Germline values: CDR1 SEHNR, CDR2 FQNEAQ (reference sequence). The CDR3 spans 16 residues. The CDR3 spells CASSFPAVQGATEAFF. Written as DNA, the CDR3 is TGTGCCAGCAGCTTCCCCGCGGTACAGGGGGCCACTGAAGCTTTCTTT.

This CDR3 reads CASSLGAVGTQYF. The DNA of the CDR3 is TGTGCCAGCAGCTTAGGGGCCGTAGGTACGCAGTATTTT. The gene calls are TRBV11-3 and TRBJ2-3; D call uncertain. Germline CDR1 is SGHNT and CDR2 is YENEEA. This CDR3 comprises 13 residues. V was clipped by 1 base and J by 8 bases, with 10 bases between them.

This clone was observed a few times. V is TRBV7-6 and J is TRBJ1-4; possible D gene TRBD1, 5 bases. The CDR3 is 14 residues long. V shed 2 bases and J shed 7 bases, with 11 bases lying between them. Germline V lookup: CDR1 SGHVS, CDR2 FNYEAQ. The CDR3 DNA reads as TGTGCCAGCAGCTTACGAAGGGGAGGTGAAAAACTGTTTTTT. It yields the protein CASSLRRGGEKLFF.

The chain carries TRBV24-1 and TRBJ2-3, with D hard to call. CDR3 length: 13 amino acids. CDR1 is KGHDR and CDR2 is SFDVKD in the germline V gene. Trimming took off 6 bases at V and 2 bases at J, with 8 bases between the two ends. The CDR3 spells CATSPTDTDTQYF. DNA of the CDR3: TGTGCCACCAGTCCCACAGACACAGATACGCAGTATTTT.

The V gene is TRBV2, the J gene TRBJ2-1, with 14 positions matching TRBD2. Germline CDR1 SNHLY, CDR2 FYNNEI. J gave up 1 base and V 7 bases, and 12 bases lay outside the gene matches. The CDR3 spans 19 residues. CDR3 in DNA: TGTGCCAGCACCCCGGGACTAGCGGGGGCTACCCCTTCCTACAATGAGCAGTTCTTC. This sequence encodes CASTPGLAGATPSYNEQFF.

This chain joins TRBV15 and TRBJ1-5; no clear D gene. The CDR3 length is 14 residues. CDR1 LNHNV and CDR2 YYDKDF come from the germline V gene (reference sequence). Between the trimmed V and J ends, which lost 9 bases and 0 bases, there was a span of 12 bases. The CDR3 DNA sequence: TGTGCCACGTCAAGCTTCCTTAGCAATCAGCCCCAGCATTTT. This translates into CATSSFLSNQPQHF.

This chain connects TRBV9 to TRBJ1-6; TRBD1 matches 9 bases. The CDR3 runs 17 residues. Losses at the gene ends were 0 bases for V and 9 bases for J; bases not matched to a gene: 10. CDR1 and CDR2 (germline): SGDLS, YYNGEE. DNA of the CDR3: TGTGCCAGCAGCGTAGCGGCGTCCGGGACAGGGAGTTCACCCCTCCACTTT. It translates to CASSVAASGTGSSPLHF.